This TCR beta chain emerged from a study of vaccination effects on CD4 cells after COVID-19. The method was immunoSEQ multiplex PCR; TCRdb's version includes in-frame clones alone and lacks a portion of them. Found here are 30,000 to 40,000 clones, around three quarters of them singletons; the top ten hold around 30%. ViraFEST assay sequencing came after antigen-specific CD4+ T cells were expanded with viral peptide pools. Having been cultured for ten to eleven days, the cells underwent CD4+ T cell isolation. Testing of the vaccine recipients showed negative nucleocapsid antibodies and no prior SARS-CoV-2 infection. As for this clone: The antigen remains undetermined.

Material: CD4+ T cells from PBMCs cultured with HCoV-OC43 spike peptides, obtained before COVID-19 vaccination. Sample subset: HCoV-OC43 spike overlapping peptide pool stimulation. The receptor's source is a human donor who received a COVID-19 vaccine.

Written as DNA, the CDR3 is TGTGCCTGGAGTACCCGCAGGACTAGCACAGATACGCAGTATTTT. Amino acids: CAWSTRRTSTDTQYF. The chain recombines TRBV30 with TRBJ2-3, with D tentatively TRBD2 (5 bases). The germline V gene encodes CDR1 GTSNPN and CDR2 SVGIG (reference sequence). The V and J ends lost 2 bases and 0 bases respectively, with 12 bases between them. The CDR3 is made up of 15 amino acids.